The clone carrying this TCR beta chain came up many times. Its antigen is undetermined. Researchers took RNA transcripts and amplified the TCR beta CDR3 regions from them. During a first-round RT-PCR of the TCR CDR3, the HTBI primer set was used. TCRdb re-called the multiplex PCR reads with MiXCR, one entry per CDR3 protein. The table includes 300,000 to 450,000 distinct CDR3 sequences, around 13% detected once. Germline assignment: CDR1 KGHSH and CDR2 LQKENI. CDR3 length equals 16 residues. V gave up 3 bases and J gave up 4 bases, with 13 bases separating them. Graves' hyperthyroidism was deemed stable absent ophthalmopathy progression within 18 months. These data are taken from a study of T cells in Graves' hyperthyroidism and ophthalmopathy. Study-wide results and caveats: The majority of expanded thyroid clonotypes above 0.001 also appeared in blood.

The V and J genes are TRBV18 and TRBJ1-6; D is uncertain. Source material: blood. This receptor was identified in a woman aged 60 to 75 with Graves' hyperthyroidism. CDR3 sequence reads: CASSPQRDSYNSPLHF. For the CDR3, the DNA is TGTGCCAGCTCACCTCAGCGGGATTCATATAATTCACCCCTCCACTTT.